This TCR beta chain came from a study of T cells in Graves' hyperthyroidism and ophthalmopathy. When ophthalmopathy did not progress within 18 months, Graves' hyperthyroidism was considered stable. Patients with uncontrolled infections, other autoimmune diseases, pregnancy or lactation were excluded. Diagnoses used clinical symptoms, serum thyroxine and TRAb, thyroid ultrasound and orbital computed tomography. Researchers amplified the TCR beta CDR3 regions from RNA transcripts. With the HTBI primer set, the TCR CDR3 went through a first round of RT-PCR. TCRdb reanalysed the multiplex PCR reads using MiXCR and keeps one entry per CDR3 protein. The table records 210,000 or so distinct CDR3 sequences, over 15% of them present only once. Study-wide results and caveats: Blood also contained most expanded thyroid clonotypes above 0.001.

This clonotype was seen many times. Antigen: not known. Unmatched junction bases numbered 12, after V lost 6 bases and J lost 9 bases. Germline loops: CDR1 MDHEN, CDR2 SYDVKM. This CDR3 comprises 14 residues. The rearrangement uses TRBV28 and TRBJ1-2, with 8 bases aligning to TRBD1. This TCR was sampled from a man between 50 and 59 years old with Graves' hyperthyroidism. What was sequenced was blood. CDR3 region: CASRSDRALLSYTF. The CDR3 nucleotides read TGTGCCAGCAGGTCGGACAGGGCCCTTCTAAGCTACACCTTC.